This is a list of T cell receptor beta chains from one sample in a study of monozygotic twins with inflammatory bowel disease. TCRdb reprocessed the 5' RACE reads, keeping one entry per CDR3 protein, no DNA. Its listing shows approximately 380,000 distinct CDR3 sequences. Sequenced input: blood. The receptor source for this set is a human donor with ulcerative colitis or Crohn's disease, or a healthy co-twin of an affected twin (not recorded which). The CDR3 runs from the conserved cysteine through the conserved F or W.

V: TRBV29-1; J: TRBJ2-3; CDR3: CSVDGWDRVRYF
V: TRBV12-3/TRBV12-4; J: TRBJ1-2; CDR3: CASSFGDPGWTDHGYTF
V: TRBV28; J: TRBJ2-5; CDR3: CASTLETNRGWETQYF
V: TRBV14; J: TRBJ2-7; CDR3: CASSPRRDRTRGYEQYF
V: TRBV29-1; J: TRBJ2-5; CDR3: CSAGLAETQYF
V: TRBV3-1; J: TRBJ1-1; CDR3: CASSQLRNEAFF
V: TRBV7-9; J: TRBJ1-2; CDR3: CASSLIDNNYGYTF
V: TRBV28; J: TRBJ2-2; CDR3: CASIEGVTGELFF
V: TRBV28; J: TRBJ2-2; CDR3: CASSPVGGRLGELFF
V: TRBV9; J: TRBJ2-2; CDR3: CASSVTTGGFTGELFF
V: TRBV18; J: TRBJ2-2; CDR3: CASSPGSWDTGELFF
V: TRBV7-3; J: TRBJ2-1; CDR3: CASSPQGLAWNEQFF
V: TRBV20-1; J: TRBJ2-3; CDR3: CSAPYTDTQYF
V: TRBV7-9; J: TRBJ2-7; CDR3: CASSLEGGLVHEQYF
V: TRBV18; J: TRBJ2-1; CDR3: CASSPPLRSHEQFF
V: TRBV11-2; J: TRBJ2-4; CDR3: CASSQRGQGSIRAKNIQYF
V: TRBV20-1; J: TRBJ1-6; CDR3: CSAKRIQGWDSPLHF
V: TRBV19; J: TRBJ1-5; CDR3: CASSRTTATGRAQPQHF
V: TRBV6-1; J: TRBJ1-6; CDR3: CASTYTGTGNSPLHF
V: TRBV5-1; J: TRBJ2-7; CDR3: CASSGDGTGVHEQYF
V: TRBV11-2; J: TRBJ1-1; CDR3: CASTPGWNTEAFF
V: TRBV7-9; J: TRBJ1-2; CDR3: CASSSHDREYGYTF
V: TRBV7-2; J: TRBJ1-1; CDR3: CASSLSKGLPEAFF
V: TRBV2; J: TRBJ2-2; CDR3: CASSEGQYTGELFF
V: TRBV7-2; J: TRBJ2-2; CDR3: CASNQPGQGANTGELFF
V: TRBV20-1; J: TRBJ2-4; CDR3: CSARDQGGTKNIQYF
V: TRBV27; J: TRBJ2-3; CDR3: CASSNSEQAPLTDTQYF
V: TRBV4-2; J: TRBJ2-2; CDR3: CASSPSSRRGSGITGELFF
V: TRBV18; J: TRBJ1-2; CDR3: CASSPDQGPYGYTF
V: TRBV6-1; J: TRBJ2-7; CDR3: CASSTLAGSSYEQYF
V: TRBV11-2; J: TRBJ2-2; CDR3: CASRDRNTGELFF
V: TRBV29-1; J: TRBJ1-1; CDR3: CSVELRVSEAFF
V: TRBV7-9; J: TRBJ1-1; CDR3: CASSPGGTGRRNTEAFF
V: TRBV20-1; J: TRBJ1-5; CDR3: CSAQTGQLYSNQPQHF
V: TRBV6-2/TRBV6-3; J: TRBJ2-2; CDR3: CASSDGRDGTGELFF
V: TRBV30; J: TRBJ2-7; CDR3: CAWLPGQGLNEQYF
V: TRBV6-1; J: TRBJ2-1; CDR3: CASSDPQGEQFF
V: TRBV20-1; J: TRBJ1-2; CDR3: CSASVPGQGAGGYGYTF
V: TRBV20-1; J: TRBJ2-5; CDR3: CSARIFGGDQETQYF
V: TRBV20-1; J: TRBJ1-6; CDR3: CSAREGNSPLHF
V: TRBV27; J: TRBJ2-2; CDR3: CASSQGAGELFF
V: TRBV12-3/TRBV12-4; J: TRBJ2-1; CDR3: CASSFEDRGPYNEQFF
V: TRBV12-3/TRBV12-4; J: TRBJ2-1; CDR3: CASTEVGQAYNEQFF
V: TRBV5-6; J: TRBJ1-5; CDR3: CASRLGAGINQPQHF
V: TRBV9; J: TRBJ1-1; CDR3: CASSVGQGALNTEAFF
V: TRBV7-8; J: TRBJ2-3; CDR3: CASSFVRDSQKNTQYF
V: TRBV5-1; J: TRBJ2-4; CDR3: CASSLVLGPKNIQYF